Described below is a single TCR beta chain sequence and its context. How the authors handled the data: Scientists estimated how many nucleated cells there were by amplifying reference gene primers. The data were produced by immunoSEQ multiplex PCR, yet TCRdb's version contains in-frame clones alone and is incomplete. D and trimming come from the DNA, and the V and J calls and clone size come from that table. The sample contains about 200,000 clones, about 90% of which appear only once. The data were obtained in a study of blood T cell repertoires in COVID-19. Overall study context: The United States, Italy and Spain provided the acute and convalescent COVID-19 samples. PBMCs, B-cell-depleted T cells, or T cells provided the cDNA or gDNA that made up the material.

The CDR3 has 13 amino acids. The V and J ends lost 4 bases and 6 bases respectively, with 10 bases between them. From germline, CDR1 is SGHVS and CDR2 FQNEAQ. The sequence derives from a man between 18 and 29 years old with active or convalescent COVID-19. The V gene is TRBV7-8, the J gene TRBJ2-1; D is unresolved. Sequencing was performed on peripheral blood. The CDR3 here is CASSSVVLNEQFF. In nucleotides, the CDR3 is TGTGCCAGCAGCTCAGTGGTCCTCAATGAGCAGTTCTTC.